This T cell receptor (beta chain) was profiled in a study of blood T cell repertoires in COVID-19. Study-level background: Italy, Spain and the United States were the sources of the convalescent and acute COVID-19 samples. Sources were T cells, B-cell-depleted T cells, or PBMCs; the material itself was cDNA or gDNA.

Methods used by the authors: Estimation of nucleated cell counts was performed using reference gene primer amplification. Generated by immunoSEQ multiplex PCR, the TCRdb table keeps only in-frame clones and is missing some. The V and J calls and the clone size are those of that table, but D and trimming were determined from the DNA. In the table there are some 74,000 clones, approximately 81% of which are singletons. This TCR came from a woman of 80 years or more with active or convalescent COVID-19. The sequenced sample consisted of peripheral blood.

As DNA, the CDR3 is TGCAGCGCCCGGACAGATGCTAACTATGGCTACACCTTC. Its translation is CSARTDANYGYTF. The chain couples TRBV29-1 to TRBJ1-2; perhaps TRBD1 as D (6 bases). The V end was cut by 7 bases, the J end by 0 bases, with 12 bases between. This CDR3 region has 13 residues. Germline V gene sequence: CDR1 SQVTM, CDR2 ANQGSEA.